These 21 T cell receptor beta chains originate from one sample sequenced in a study of cytomegalovirus exposure and HLA in healthy donors. PCR employed 60 Vbeta and 13 Jbeta primers. Sequencing was performed with immunoSEQ multiplex PCR; in TCRdb, only in-frame clones are kept and a portion is missing. The sample has 65,000 to 100,000 clones; over 60% are singletons. The source material was PBMCs. These receptors all come from a middle-aged man in good health and CMV-seronegative.

With respect to this clone: A read error may produce the germline difference seen at one junction end. This chain uses TRBV6-5 with TRBJ2-5; D is ambiguous. The CDR3 spans 13 residues. From germline, CDR1 is MNHEY and CDR2 SVGAGI. CDR3 nucleotide sequence: TGTGCCAGCCGTTACGGCTTCAGGGAGACCCAGTACTTC. This codes for CASRYGFRETQYF.

This clone has a single count. The genes are TRBV27 and TRBJ1-4, with a tentative D call TRBD1 (5 bases). Germline CDR1 MNHEY, CDR2 SMNVEV (reference sequence). Trimming pared 4 bases from V and 7 bases from J, leaving 16 bases between. The CDR3 runs 15 residues. Here the CDR3 reads CASSWGAGLSEKLFF. CDR3 coding DNA: TGTGCCAGCAGTTGGGGCGCAGGGCTAAGTGAAAAACTGTTTTTT.

This sequence joins TRBV7-9 and TRBJ1-4; D remains unclear. The CDR3 sequence is 16 residues long. Germline V gene sequence: CDR1 SEHNR, CDR2 FQNEAQ (reference sequence). Trimming took off 3 bases at V and 3 bases at J, with 14 bases between the two ends. The CDR3 DNA is TGTGCCAGCAGCTTTGGCCACCCAAAATCTAATGAAAAACTGTTTTTT. This encodes CASSFGHPKSNEKLFF. Combining the CDR3 with reference TRBV7-9 and TRBJ1-4 gives the whole variable domain DTGVSQNPRHKITKRGQNVTFRCDPISEHNRLYWYRQTLGQGPEFLTYFQNEAQLEKSRLLSDRFSAERPKGSFSTLEIQRTEQGDSAMYLCASSFGHPKSNEKLFFGSGTQLSVL.

Points on this clone: The same CDR3 can be traced to other DNA sequences in this sample. The V call is TRBV7-9, the J call TRBJ1-4; 8 bases map to TRBD1. The germline V gene encodes CDR1 SEHNR and CDR2 FQNEAQ (reference sequence). The CDR3 is made up of 13 amino acids. V gave up 1 base and J gave up 8 bases; unmatched junction bases: 0. The CDR3 spells CASSLGTGEKLFF. In DNA form, the CDR3 reads TGTGCCAGCAGCTTAGGGACAGGGGAAAAACTGTTTTTT.

The chain employs TRBV5-1 and TRBJ1-2; tentatively, D is TRBD1 (5 bases). This CDR3 has 15 amino acids. Trimming removed 2 bases at V and 8 bases at J, with 19 bases between. The germline gives CDR1 SGHRS, CDR2 YFSETQ. The CDR3 region is CASSFYDSKPRGYTF. Here the CDR3 DNA reads TGCGCCAGCAGCTTTTATGACAGTAAGCCTAGGGGCTACACCTTC.

This chain uses TRBV4-1 with TRBJ2-7; TRBD2 is a possible D gene (6 bases). The CDR3 totals 16 residues. The germline V and J ends were trimmed by 6 bases and 1 base, with 19 bases remaining between them. Per germline, CDR1 MGHRA and CDR2 YSYEKL. CDR3 sequence (DNA): TGCGCCAGCAGTCCACCCCTAGGAGGGAGGTCCTACGAGCAGTACTTC. Amino acids: CASSPPLGGRSYEQYF.

The chain is built from TRBV29-1 and TRBJ2-6, with unresolved D. V was cut by 5 bases and J by 0 bases, with 8 bases left in between. Germline values: CDR1 SQVTM, CDR2 ANQGSEA. The CDR3 contains 14 residues. The CDR3, as DNA: TGCAGCGTTCCTGACACCTCTGGGGCCAACGTCCTGACTTTC. It encodes CSVPDTSGANVLTF.

The chain recombines TRBV27 with TRBJ1-6, with D perhaps matching TRBD1 (5 bases). The CDR3 spans 16 residues. Trimming left V 4 bases short and J 0 bases short, with 10 bases between. CDR1 and CDR2 from the germline V gene are MNHEY and SMNVEV (reference sequence). CDR3 in DNA: TGTGCCAGCAGTTCGGCAGGGTCCTCCTATAATTCACCCCTCCACTTT. Protein sequence: CASSSAGSSYNSPLHF.

The chain links TRBV7-6 to TRBJ2-7; 11 bases agree with TRBD1. CDR3 size: 14 residues. Per the germline V gene, CDR1 is SGHVS and CDR2 is FNYEAQ. Trimming removed 5 bases from V and 2 bases from J; junction bases left unmatched: 2. CDR3 nucleotides: TGTGCCAGCAGCCTGGGACAGGGGGCCTACGAGCAGTACTTC. Its protein is CASSLGQGAYEQYF.

The chain couples TRBV6-4 to TRBJ2-3; 9 bases match TRBD2. Germline V gene lookup returns CDR1 MRHNA and CDR2 SNTAGT. The V and J ends lost 3 bases and 6 bases, in that order; junction bases with no gene match: 7. The CDR3 covers 15 residues. In DNA, the CDR3 is TGTGCCAGCAGTGAGGCAGCGGGGGGCTCGGATACGCAGTATTTT. This encodes CASSEAAGGSDTQYF.

The chain carries TRBV4-3 and TRBJ2-4, with D tentatively TRBD1 (5 bases). The CDR3 is made up of 15 amino acids. CDR1 and CDR2 (germline): LGHNA, YSLEER. V was trimmed by 3 bases and J by 3 bases, leaving 12 bases between them. CDR3: CASSQDQRGKNIQYF. The CDR3 nucleotides are TGCGCCAGCAGCCAGGACCAAAGGGGCAAAAACATTCAGTACTTC.

This rearrangement joins TRBV29-1 to TRBJ2-5, with 10 bases lining up with TRBD2. The CDR3 runs 16 residues. Germline values: CDR1 SQVTM, CDR2 ANQGSEA. V trimming: 6 bases; J trimming: 7 bases; junction bases outside the gene matches: 17. CDR3 coding DNA: TGCAGCGTCCCTAGGGCAAGGACTAGCGGTTCAGGGACCCAGTACTTC. This translates into CSVPRARTSGSGTQYF.

This sequence joins TRBV4-1 and TRBJ2-1, with 7 bases fitting TRBD2. Looked up from germline, CDR1 is MGHRA and CDR2 is YSYEKL. This CDR3 has 16 amino acids. V was clipped by 0 bases and J by 6 bases; unmatched bases: 8. CDR3 coding DNA: TGCGCCAGCAGCCAAGAGTTCGGGGGGTCGGGCAATGAGCAGTTCTTC. Translating gives CASSQEFGGSGNEQFF.

This clone was recorded a few times. This rearrangement joins TRBV4-2 to TRBJ1-2; TRBD1 might be the D (5 bases). Trimming shortened V by 4 bases and J by 3 bases, and 21 bases separated the two germline ends. The CDR3 length is 17 residues. Germline assignment: CDR1 LGHNA and CDR2 YNFKEQ. CDR3 nucleotide sequence: TGTGCCAGCAGCCGCACCGGGGCGGGGGGAGGCTACTATGGCTACACCTTC. The encoded protein is CASSRTGAGGGYYGYTF.

The chain carries TRBV5-6 and TRBJ1-5, with D hard to call. Germline CDR1 is SGHDT and CDR2 is YYEEEE. The ends were cut back, 2 bases at V and 0 bases at J, with 3 bases in the middle. The CDR3 is 13 residues long. CDR3 amino acids: CASSFNSNQPQHF. The DNA for the CDR3 is TGTGCCAGCAGCTTTAATAGCAATCAGCCCCAGCATTTT.

The CDR3 sequence: CASTGENEKLFF. CDR3 nucleotides: TGTGCCAGTACCGGGGAAAATGAAAAACTGTTTTTT. This chain connects TRBV7-6 to TRBJ1-4; D remains ambiguous. Germline V gene lookup returns CDR1 SGHVS and CDR2 FNYEAQ. The CDR3 spans 12 residues. V was trimmed by 9 bases and J by 5 bases, leaving 10 bases between them.

The chain uses TRBV4-2 and TRBJ1-5, with 7 bases fitting TRBD1. Germline values: CDR1 LGHNA, CDR2 YNFKEQ. V shed 0 bases, J shed 0 bases, and the junction held 2 bases outside the gene matches. The CDR3 loop spans 16 amino acids. CDR3 loop: CASSQETGYSNQPQHF. The CDR3 DNA is TGTGCCAGCAGCCAAGAGACAGGGTATAGCAATCAGCCCCAGCATTTT.

V is TRBV27 and J is TRBJ2-1; D is undetermined. Between the trimmed V and J ends, which lost 3 bases and 14 bases, there was a span of 11 bases. This CDR3 comprises 11 residues. Germline V CDR1 and CDR2: MNHEY, SMNVEV (reference sequence). DNA for the CDR3: TGTGCCAGCAGTTTTCTCGCCCGGGAGTTCTTC. Its protein product is CASSFLAREFF.

V is TRBV5-6 and J is TRBJ1-5; 9 positions agree with TRBD1. Losses at the gene ends were 1 base for V and 6 bases for J; bases not matched to a gene: 5. This CDR3 contains 15 residues. The germline gives CDR1 SGHDT, CDR2 YYEEEE. DNA for the CDR3: TGTGCCAGCAGCTTGAGACAGGGGGTCTCTCAGCCCCAGCATTTT. It encodes CASSLRQGVSQPQHF.

The chain is built from TRBV13 and TRBJ2-3; 11 nucleotides line up with TRBD2. The junction had 4 bases not matched to a gene; V was cut back by 2 bases and J by 0 bases. Germline CDR1 PRHDT, CDR2 FYEKMQ (reference sequence). The CDR3 contains 17 residues. The CDR3 reads CASSLRLAGTSTDTQYF. The CDR3 nucleotides read TGTGCCAGCAGCTTAAGACTAGCGGGGACTAGCACAGATACGCAGTATTTT.

To note about this clone: Sequence at one end of the junction differs from germline and may be a read error. V gene TRBV7-9 combines with J gene TRBJ2-5, with a possible D match to TRBD1 (6 bases). The CDR3 extends over 16 amino acids. Per the germline V gene, CDR1 is SEHNR and CDR2 is FQNEAQ (reference sequence). The CDR3, as DNA: TGTTCCAGCAGTTATTTCACCGGGACACTACAAGAGACCCAGTACTTC. As protein: CSSSYFTGTLQETQYF.